One and the same sample provided the 22 T cell receptor beta chains below, sequenced in a study of cytomegalovirus exposure and HLA in healthy donors. Some clones are missing from TCRdb's copy, which holds only in-frame ones; the method was immunoSEQ multiplex PCR. The sample has about 130,000 clones, around 89% seen once; the top ten hold 6.2%. Sequenced material: PBMCs. These receptors were obtained from a woman aged 25-40 years in good health and CMV-seropositive.

This chain joins TRBV28 and TRBJ1-2; no clear D. The CDR3 spans 10 residues. CDR1 is MDHEN and CDR2 is SYDVKM in the germline V gene. The V and J ends lost 8 bases and 7 bases respectively, with 8 bases between them. In nucleotides, the CDR3 is TGTGCCAGCCTCTCAGGTGGCTACACCTTC. The encoded protein is CASLSGGYTF.

The chain employs TRBV27 and TRBJ2-1; 9 nucleotides line up with TRBD2. This CDR3 is 15 amino acids long. Per the germline V gene, CDR1 is MNHEY and CDR2 is SMNVEV (reference sequence). Trimming took 2 bases from V and 5 from J; bases not matched to a gene: 4. DNA of the CDR3: TGTGCCAGCAGTTTAGGCGGGAGGGCTGACAATGAGCAGTTCTTC. Protein product: CASSLGGRADNEQFF.

The rearrangement uses TRBV5-1 and TRBJ1-5, with a tentative D call TRBD1 (6 bases). V was clipped by 0 bases and J by 4 bases, with 8 bases between them. CDR3 length: 14 residues. Germline loops: CDR1 SGHRS, CDR2 YFSETQ. This CDR3 reads CASSLGQENQPQHF. The DNA for the CDR3 is TGCGCCAGCAGCTTGGGACAGGAGAATCAGCCCCAGCATTTT.

V is TRBV5-1 and J is TRBJ2-1; no clear D gene. This CDR3 is 13 amino acids long. Trimming pared 4 bases from V and 6 bases from J, leaving 11 bases between. Per germline, CDR1 SGHRS and CDR2 YFSETQ. CDR3 loop: CASSDIPTNEQFF. CDR3 DNA: TGCGCCAGCAGCGACATCCCTACCAATGAGCAGTTCTTC.

The chain has TRBV19 and TRBJ1-2; TRBD1 agrees at 7 bases. The CDR3 loop spans 14 amino acids. V gave up 6 bases and J gave up 4 bases; unmatched junction bases: 8. Germline values: CDR1 LNHDA, CDR2 SQIVND (reference sequence). CDR3 residues: CASRVEDRFYGYTF. The DNA of the CDR3 is TGTGCCAGTAGAGTCGAGGACAGGTTCTATGGCTACACCTTC.

V is TRBV27 and J is TRBJ2-1; 11 bases are shared with TRBD2. There are 13 residues in the CDR3. Germline CDR1 MNHEY, CDR2 SMNVEV (reference sequence). V lost 11 bases to trimming and J lost 8 bases; unmatched junction nucleotides: 8. The CDR3 is CAASVLAGDEQFF. The CDR3 coding sequence is TGTGCCGCCAGCGTACTAGCGGGGGATGAGCAGTTCTTC.

This rearrangement joins TRBV11-2 to TRBJ1-2; possibly TRBD1 for D (5 bases). The germline V gene encodes CDR1 SGHAT and CDR2 FQNNGV. The germline V and J ends were trimmed by 1 base and 10 bases, with 7 bases remaining between them. The CDR3 runs to 11 residues. The CDR3 reads CASSLGGLYTF. The CDR3 DNA reads as TGTGCCAGCAGCTTAGGGGGCCTCTACACCTTC. Full variable domain (remainder filled in from reference TRBV11-2 and TRBJ1-2): EAGVAQSPRYKIIEKRQSVAFWCNPISGHATLYWYQQILGQGPKLLIQFQNNGVVDDSQLPKDRFSAERLKGVDSTLKIQPAKLEDSAVYLCASSLGGLYTFGSGTRLTVV.

This clone was counted between two and nine times. The chain couples TRBV28 to TRBJ1-5; D gene ambiguous. The V gene's germline CDR1 is MDHEN and CDR2 SYDVKM. Trimming shortened V by 6 bases and J by 4 bases, and 16 bases separated the two germline ends. The CDR3 contains 15 residues. DNA of the CDR3: TGTGCCAGCAGCCGTACCTTCGACATAAATCAGCCCCAGCATTTT. Amino acids: CASSRTFDINQPQHF.

The J gene is TRBJ2-7, the V gene TRBV4-1; 13 positions agree with TRBD2. V shed 0 bases, J shed 7 bases, and the junction held 9 bases outside the gene matches. CDR3 size: 17 residues. The V gene's germline CDR1 is MGHRA and CDR2 YSYEKL. In DNA form, the CDR3 reads TGCGCCAGCAGCCAAGAAGCTCCGGGACTAGCGGGGCGTGAGCAGTACTTC. Amino acids: CASSQEAPGLAGREQYF.

The chain links TRBV7-9 to TRBJ1-4; TRBD1 matches 8 bases. The CDR3 extends over 18 amino acids. The V segment lost 3 bases and the J segment 4 bases; nucleotides outside the gene matches: 13. Per germline, CDR1 SEHNR and CDR2 FQNEAQ (reference sequence). CDR3 DNA: TGTGCCAGCAGCTTGGGGACCGGTGGGGGACAGGTTAATGAAAAACTGTTTTTT. Residues: CASSLGTGGGQVNEKLFF.

The chain employs TRBV5-4 and TRBJ2-3; 16 bases fit TRBD2. Germline loops: CDR1 SGHNT, CDR2 YYREEE (reference sequence). The CDR3 has 16 residues. J gave up 9 bases and V 4 bases, and 8 bases lay outside the gene matches. The CDR3 bases are TGTGCCAGCAGCCCAGGGACTAGCGGGAGGGCAGGGACGCAGTATTTT. Translation gives CASSPGTSGRAGTQYF.

This rearrangement joins TRBV28 to TRBJ2-3, with 7 bases that match TRBD2. The CDR3 is 17 amino acids. Germline CDR1 reads MDHEN; CDR2 reads SYDVKM. J lost 5 bases, V lost 3 bases, and 14 bases had no gene match. The CDR3 bases are TGTGCCAGCAGTTTCCGGGCGGGCGGGGGAGGTGGAGATACGCAGTATTTT. Translated: CASSFRAGGGGGDTQYF.

J is TRBJ2-7 and V is TRBV28; 8 bases align to TRBD2. J gave up 0 bases and V 6 bases, and 7 bases lay outside the gene matches. This CDR3 region has 15 residues. The V gene's germline CDR1 is MDHEN and CDR2 SYDVKM. Here the CDR3 reads CASSSTSVHSYEQYF. The CDR3 coding sequence is TGTGCCAGCAGCTCGACTAGCGTGCACTCCTACGAGCAGTACTTC.

The V gene is TRBV5-1, the J gene TRBJ1-1, with TRBD1 matching over 8 bases. The CDR3 length is 14 residues. Losses at the gene ends were 4 bases for V and 4 bases for J; bases not matched to a gene: 6. From germline, CDR1 is SGHRS and CDR2 YFSETQ. The CDR3 reads CASSATGGGTEAFF. The CDR3 DNA follows: TGCGCCAGCAGCGCCACAGGGGGAGGCACTGAAGCTTTCTTT. Full variable domain (missing parts from reference TRBV5-1 and TRBJ1-1): KAGVTQTPRYLIKTRGQQVTLSCSPISGHRSVSWYQQTPGQGLQFLFEYFSETQRNKGNFPGRFSGRQFSNSRSEMNVSTLELGDSALYLCASSATGGGTEAFFGQGTRLTVV.

The rearrangement joins TRBV11-3 to TRBJ2-7; D possibly corresponds to TRBD2 (6 bases). This CDR3 is 15 amino acids long. Per the germline V gene, CDR1 is SGHNT and CDR2 is YENEEA. V was trimmed by 5 bases and J by 6 bases, leaving 20 bases between them. Here the CDR3 DNA reads TGTGCCAGCAGCGTCCCCGGGACTTGGAACCGCGAGCAGTACTTC. It codes for CASSVPGTWNREQYF.

V is TRBV19 and J is TRBJ2-3; TRBD1 matches at 7 bases. The CDR3 has 14 amino acids. V dropped 8 bases and J dropped 4; count of bases not matched to a gene: 9. The germline CDR1 and CDR2 sequences are LNHDA and SQIVND (reference sequence). The CDR3 DNA reads as TGTGCCAGTGGGACGAGGGGGCAGGCAGATACGCAGTATTTT. The encoded protein is CASGTRGQADTQYF.

This chain connects TRBV27 to TRBJ2-7, with 11 bases lining up with TRBD2. Germline V gene data show CDR1 as MNHEY and CDR2 as SMNVEV (reference sequence). The CDR3 is 14 amino acids. V shed 6 bases and J 2 bases; nucleotides not matched to a gene: 3. In DNA form, the CDR3 reads TGTGCCAGCAGGGGACTAGCGGCCCCCTACGAGCAGTACTTC. Its translation is CASRGLAAPYEQYF.

The J gene is TRBJ1-3, the V gene TRBV7-9; D unresolved. The V and J ends lost 6 bases and 0 bases respectively, with 6 bases between them. The CDR3 contains 13 residues. The germline V gene encodes CDR1 SEHNR and CDR2 FQNEAQ (reference sequence). The CDR3 region is CASSSNSGNTIYF. CDR3 sequence (DNA): TGTGCCAGCAGTTCTAACTCTGGAAACACCATATATTTT.

J is TRBJ2-7 and V is TRBV7-2; 9 bases are shared with TRBD2. Germline CDR1 and CDR2: SGHTA and FQGNSA. This CDR3 is built from 16 residues. Trimming cost V 1 base and J 2 bases; bases outside gene matches: 6. The CDR3 sequence is CASSLGQRGDPYEQYF. As DNA, the CDR3 is TGTGCCAGCAGCTTAGGGCAGCGGGGGGACCCCTACGAGCAGTACTTC. Filled out from reference TRBV7-2 and TRBJ2-7, the complete variable domain reads GAGVSQSPSNKVTEKGKDVELRCDPISGHTALYWYRQSLGQGLEFLIYFQGNSAPDKSGLPSDRFSAERTGGSVSTLTIQRTQQEDSAVYLCASSLGQRGDPYEQYFGPGTRLTVT.

J is TRBJ1-2 and V is TRBV27, with TRBD1 matching 8 bases. With 8 bases clipped from V and 1 base from J, the junction kept 3 bases outside the gene matches. The CDR3 covers 13 residues. Germline values: CDR1 MNHEY, CDR2 SMNVEV (reference sequence). CDR3 nucleotide sequence: TGTGCCAGCGCGGGACAGGATAACTATGGCTACACCTTC. Translation gives CASAGQDNYGYTF.

A single count supports this clone. The chain combines TRBV6-5 with TRBJ2-7; 10 bases agree with TRBD1. With 4 bases clipped from V and 2 bases from J, the junction kept 2 bases outside the gene matches. Germline V gene sequence: CDR1 MNHEY, CDR2 SVGAGI. The length of the CDR3 is 14 residues. CDR3 coding DNA: TGTGCCAGCAGTTTAGGACAGGGGGCCTACGAGCAGTACTTC. This translates into CASSLGQGAYEQYF.

The chain is built from TRBV28 and TRBJ2-3; 9 bases map to TRBD2. CDR3 size: 15 residues. The junction had 4 bases not matched to a gene; V was cut back by 2 bases and J by 4 bases. Per the germline V gene, CDR1 is MDHEN and CDR2 is SYDVKM. The CDR3 DNA reads TGTGCCAGCAGTTTACTTGTAGCGGGGGCAGATACGCAGTATTTT. Encoded protein: CASSLLVAGADTQYF.